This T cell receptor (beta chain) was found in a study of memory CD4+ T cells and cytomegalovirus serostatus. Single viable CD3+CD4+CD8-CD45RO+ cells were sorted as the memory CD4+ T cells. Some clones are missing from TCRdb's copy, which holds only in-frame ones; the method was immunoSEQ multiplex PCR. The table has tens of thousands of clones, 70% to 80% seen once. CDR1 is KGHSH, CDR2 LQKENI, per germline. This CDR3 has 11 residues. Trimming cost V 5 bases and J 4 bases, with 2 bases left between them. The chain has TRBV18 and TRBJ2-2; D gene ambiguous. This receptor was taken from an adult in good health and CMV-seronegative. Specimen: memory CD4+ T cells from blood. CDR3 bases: TGTGCCAGCTCAGTCACCGGGGAGCTGTTTTTT. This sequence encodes CASSVTGELFF.